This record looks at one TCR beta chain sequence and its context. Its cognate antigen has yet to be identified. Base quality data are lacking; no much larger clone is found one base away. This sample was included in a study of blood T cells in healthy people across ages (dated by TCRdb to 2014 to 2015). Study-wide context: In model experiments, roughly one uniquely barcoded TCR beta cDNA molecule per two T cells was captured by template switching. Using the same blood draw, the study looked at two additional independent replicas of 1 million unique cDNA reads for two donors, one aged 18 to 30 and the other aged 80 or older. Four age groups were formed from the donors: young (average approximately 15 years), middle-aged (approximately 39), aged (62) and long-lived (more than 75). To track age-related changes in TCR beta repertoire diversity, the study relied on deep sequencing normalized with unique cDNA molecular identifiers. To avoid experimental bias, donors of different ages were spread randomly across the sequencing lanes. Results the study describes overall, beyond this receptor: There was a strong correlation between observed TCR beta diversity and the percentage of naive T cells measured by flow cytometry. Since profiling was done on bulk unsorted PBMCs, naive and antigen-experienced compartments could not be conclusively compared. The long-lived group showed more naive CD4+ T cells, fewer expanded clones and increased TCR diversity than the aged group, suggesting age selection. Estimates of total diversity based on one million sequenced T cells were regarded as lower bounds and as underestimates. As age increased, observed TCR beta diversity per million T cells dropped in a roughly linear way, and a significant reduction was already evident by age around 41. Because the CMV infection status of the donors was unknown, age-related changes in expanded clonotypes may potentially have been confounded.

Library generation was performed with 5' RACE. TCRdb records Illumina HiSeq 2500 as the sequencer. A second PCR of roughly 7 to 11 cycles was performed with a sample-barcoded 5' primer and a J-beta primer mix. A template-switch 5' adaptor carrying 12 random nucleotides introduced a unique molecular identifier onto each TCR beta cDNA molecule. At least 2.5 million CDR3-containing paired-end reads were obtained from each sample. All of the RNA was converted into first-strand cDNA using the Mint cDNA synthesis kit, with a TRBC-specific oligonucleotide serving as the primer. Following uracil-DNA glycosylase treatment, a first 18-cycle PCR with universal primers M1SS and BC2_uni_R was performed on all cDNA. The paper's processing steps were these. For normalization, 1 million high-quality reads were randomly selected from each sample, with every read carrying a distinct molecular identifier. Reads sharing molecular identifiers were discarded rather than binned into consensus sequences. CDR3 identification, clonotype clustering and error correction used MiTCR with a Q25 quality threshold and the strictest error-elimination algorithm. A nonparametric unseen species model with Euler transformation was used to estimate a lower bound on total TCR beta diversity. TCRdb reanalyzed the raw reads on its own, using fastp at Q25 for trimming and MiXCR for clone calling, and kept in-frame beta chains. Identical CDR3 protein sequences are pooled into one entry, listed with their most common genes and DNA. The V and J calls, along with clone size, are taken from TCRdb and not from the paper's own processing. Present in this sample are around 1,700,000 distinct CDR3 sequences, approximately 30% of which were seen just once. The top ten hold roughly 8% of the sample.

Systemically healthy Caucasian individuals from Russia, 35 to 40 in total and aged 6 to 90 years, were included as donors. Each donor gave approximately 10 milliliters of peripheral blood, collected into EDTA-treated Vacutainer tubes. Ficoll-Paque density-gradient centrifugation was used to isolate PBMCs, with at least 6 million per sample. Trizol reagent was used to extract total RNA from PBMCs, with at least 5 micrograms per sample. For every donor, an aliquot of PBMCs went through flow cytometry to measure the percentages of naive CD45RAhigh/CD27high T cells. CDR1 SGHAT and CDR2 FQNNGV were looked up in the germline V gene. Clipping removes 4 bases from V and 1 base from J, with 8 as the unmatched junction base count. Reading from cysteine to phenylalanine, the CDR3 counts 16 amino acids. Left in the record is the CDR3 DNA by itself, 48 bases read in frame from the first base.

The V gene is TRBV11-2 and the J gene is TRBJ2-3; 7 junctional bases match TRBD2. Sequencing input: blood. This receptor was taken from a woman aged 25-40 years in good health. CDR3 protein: CASSWDHLAGTDTQYF. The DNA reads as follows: TGTGCCAGCAGCTGGGATCATCTAGCGGGCACAGATACGCAGTATTTT.